Below, 24 T cell receptor beta chains from the same sample are listed, as sequenced in a study of T cells in Graves' hyperthyroidism and ophthalmopathy (dated by TCRdb to between 2017 and 2020). The protocol used for the library was multiplex PCR. This sample was sequenced with an Illumina HiSeq 2000. The TCR beta CDR3 regions were amplified from RNA transcripts. A first-round RT-PCR of the TCR CDR3 used the HTBI primer set with the Qiagen OneStep RT-PCR kit. Clones were called with MiXCR by TCRdb after fastp trimmed the public reads at Q25, and only in-frame beta chains were retained. A single entry per CDR3 protein holds the most common genes and DNA from its merged rows. In this sample the table shows a few hundred thousand distinct CDR3 sequences, about 16% of which occur a single time. Of the sample, less than 30% falls within the top ten clones. The sample comprised blood. Receptors originate from a woman aged 25 to 39 with Graves' ophthalmopathy.

The V call is TRBV20-1, the J call TRBJ2-7, with 9 nucleotides matching TRBD2. V trimming: 2 bases; J trimming: 2 bases; junction bases outside the gene matches: 4. The CDR3 consists of 14 residues. Per germline, CDR1 DFQATT and CDR2 SNEGSKA (reference sequence). The CDR3, as DNA: TGCAGTGCTAGATCGGCGGGGGGGACCTACGAGCAGTACTTC. Its protein product is CSARSAGGTYEQYF.

The table lists this clonotype with a few counts. The chain uses TRBV20-1 and TRBJ1-6; D gene unclear. The CDR3 covers 17 residues. The V end lost 3 bases, the J end lost 4 bases, and 19 bases lay between the germline ends. Looked up from germline, CDR1 is DFQATT and CDR2 is SNEGSKA (reference sequence). For the CDR3, the DNA is TGCAGTGCTAGGAGCGGCTGGGCCAATAAATATAATTCACCCCTCCACTTT. Protein: CSARSGWANKYNSPLHF.

This clonotype showed up just a few times. The CDR3 DNA reads TGTGCCAGCAGCTCAGGAGGGGAGGATACGCAGTATTTT. Translated, it gives CASSSGGEDTQYF. The chain has TRBV7-3 and TRBJ2-3; D is possibly TRBD2 (6 bases). The CDR3 is made up of 13 amino acids. Per the germline V gene, CDR1 is SGHTA and CDR2 is FQGTGA. V was shortened by 4 bases and J by 6 bases, with 11 bases between the two germline ends.

The chain is built from TRBV6-5 and TRBJ2-3; D unresolved. The V and J ends lost 2 bases and 1 base respectively, with 10 bases between them. CDR3 length: 15 amino acids. Germline CDR1 and CDR2: MNHEY and SVGAGI. CDR3: CASSYSTLRTDTQYF. CDR3 in DNA: TGTGCCAGCAGTTACAGTACGCTACGCACAGATACGCAGTATTTT.

This clonotype has ten or more counts. The chain is built from TRBV5-1 and TRBJ1-1, with D uncertain. The CDR3 length is 13 residues. The ends were cut back, 4 bases at V and 1 base at J, with 8 bases in the middle. The V gene's germline CDR1 is SGHRS and CDR2 YFSETQ. The CDR3 loop reads CASSERSNTEAFF. The CDR3 DNA follows: TGCGCCAGCAGCGAGAGGTCGAACACTGAAGCTTTCTTT.

The DNA of the CDR3 is TGTGCCAGCAGTACAGGGGACCCCGGTTTGGCCCAGCATTTT. As protein: CASSTGDPGLAQHF. The chain couples TRBV9 to TRBJ1-5; 7 bases are a match to TRBD1. In germline, CDR1 is SGDLS, CDR2 YYNGEE. After removal of 5 bases from V and 11 bases from J, the junction contained 13 bases not matched to a gene. CDR3 length: 14 residues.

J is TRBJ2-1 and V is TRBV5-1, with 8 bases aligning to TRBD1. The CDR3 is made up of 16 amino acids. V gave up 0 bases and J gave up 4 bases; unmatched junction bases: 6. Germline CDR1 is SGHRS and CDR2 is YFSETQ. The CDR3 spells CASSLATGGYYNEQFF. DNA of the CDR3: TGCGCCAGCAGCTTGGCAACAGGGGGTTATTACAATGAGCAGTTCTTC.

This clonotype was seen many times. The chain carries TRBV7-8 and TRBJ2-3; perhaps TRBD2 as D (6 bases). In germline, CDR1 is SGHVS, CDR2 FQNEAQ. The CDR3 spans 16 residues. V was pared by 1 base and J by 2 bases, with 13 bases between. This CDR3 is CASSLEPRGFTDTQYF. For the CDR3, the DNA is TGTGCCAGCAGCTTAGAGCCCCGGGGGTTCACAGATACGCAGTATTTT.

Only one count was recorded for this clonotype. The V call is TRBV29-1, the J call TRBJ1-2; TRBD1 aligns across 10 bases. Unmatched junction bases numbered 5, after V lost 6 bases and J lost 1 base. This CDR3 spans 14 amino acids. Germline V gives CDR1 SQVTM, CDR2 ANQGSEA. The CDR3 reads CSVVTGGLNYGYTF. The DNA for the CDR3 is TGCAGCGTCGTGACAGGGGGCCTTAACTATGGCTACACCTTC. The whole variable domain, filled in from reference TRBV29-1 and TRBJ1-2, reads SAVISQKPSRDICQRGTSLTIQCQVDSQVTMMFWYRQQPGQSLTLIATANQGSEATYESGFVIDKFPISRPNLTFSTLTVSNMSPEDSSIYLCSVVTGGLNYGYTFGSGTRLTVV.

This clonotype was recorded once. A much larger clone lies one base from this, so it may be a read error. The chain joins TRBV5-8 to TRBJ1-1; D remains unclear. Germline CDR1 SGHTS, CDR2 YDEGEE. V was trimmed by 4 bases and J by 11 bases, leaving 12 bases between them. The CDR3 sequence is 11 residues long. DNA of the CDR3: TGTGCCAGCAGCCTAGGGATACCCGCTTTCTTT. Translating gives CASSLGIPAFF. Full variable domain (rest looked up from reference TRBV5-8 and TRBJ1-1): EAGVTQSPTHLIKTRGQQATLRCSPISGHTSVYWYQQALGLGLQFLLWYDEGEERNRGNFPPRFSGRQFPNYSSELNVNALELEDSALYLCASSLGIPAFFGQGTRLTVV.

The sample holds many counts of this clonotype. This chain connects TRBV28 to TRBJ2-2; no firm D call. Germline lookup yields CDR1 MDHEN and CDR2 SYDVKM. The CDR3 length is 12 residues. Trimming removed 6 bases at V and 6 bases at J, with 8 bases between. This CDR3 reads CASSSSPGELFF. The CDR3, as DNA: TGTGCCAGCAGCTCTTCGCCCGGGGAGCTGTTTTTT.

This clonotype was counted many times. The chain carries TRBV30 and TRBJ1-1; D remains ambiguous. The V gene lost 5 bases and the J gene lost 0 bases, with 10 bases spanning the gap. The CDR3 totals 13 residues. Per the germline V gene, CDR1 is GTSNPN and CDR2 is SVGIG (reference sequence). For the CDR3, the DNA is TGTGCCTGGGCTTTGAGATTGAACACTGAAGCTTTCTTT. This encodes CAWALRLNTEAFF.

This clonotype was observed a few times. V and J are TRBV27 and TRBJ2-7; 7 bases match TRBD1. V dropped 5 bases and J dropped 5; count of bases not matched to a gene: 9. Germline assignment: CDR1 MNHEY and CDR2 SMNVEV (reference sequence). The length of the CDR3 is 14 residues. The CDR3 loop is CASSLKTGIDEQYF. The CDR3, as DNA: TGTGCCAGCAGTCTGAAGACAGGGATCGACGAGCAGTACTTC.

This clonotype turned up a few times. The chain links TRBV4-1 to TRBJ1-4; D call uncertain. CDR1 and CDR2 from the germline V gene are MGHRA and YSYEKL. This CDR3 is built from 14 residues. V lost 1 base, J lost 8 bases, and 11 bases lay in between. CDR3: CASSQVRVQEKLFF. The CDR3, as DNA: TGCGCCAGCAGCCAAGTGCGGGTACAGGAAAAACTGTTTTTT.

The V and J genes are TRBV20-1 and TRBJ1-4; D unclear. CDR1 is DFQATT and CDR2 is SNEGSKA in the germline V gene (reference sequence). V was pared by 1 base and J by 8 bases, with 8 bases between. This CDR3 is built from 12 residues. The DNA for the CDR3 is TGCAGTGCTAGAGGTTCAGGAGAAAAACTGTTTTTT. Encoded protein: CSARGSGEKLFF.

V and J are TRBV5-1 and TRBJ1-6; D unresolved. Deletions cut 1 base from V and 8 bases from J, with 13 bases between. Looked up from germline, CDR1 is SGHRS and CDR2 is YFSETQ. The CDR3 is made up of 15 amino acids. The CDR3 region is CASSLTGKGHSPLHF. CDR3 DNA: TGCGCCAGCAGCTTGACGGGGAAAGGTCATTCACCCCTCCACTTT.

This rearrangement joins TRBV20-1 to TRBJ2-5; D is tentatively TRBD1 or TRBD2 (6 bases each). There are 13 residues in the CDR3. The germline CDR1 and CDR2 sequences are DFQATT and SNEGSKA (reference sequence). V lost 1 base and J lost 4, with 10 bases in between. The DNA of the CDR3 is TGCAGTGCTAGAGCGGGGGCGTCAGAGACCCAGTACTTC. Translating it yields CSARAGASETQYF.

The sample holds many counts of this clonotype. The gene calls are TRBV5-1 and TRBJ2-5; no clear D. Germline V lookup: CDR1 SGHRS, CDR2 YFSETQ. The ends were cut back, 2 bases at V and 0 bases at J, with 17 bases in the middle. The CDR3 is 17 residues long. Written as DNA, the CDR3 is TGCGCCAGCAGCTTAGAAGGGTCCAACCCTCACCAAGAGACCCAGTACTTC. This sequence encodes CASSLEGSNPHQETQYF. The full variable domain, its missing parts supplied by reference TRBV5-1 and TRBJ2-5, is KAGVTQTPRYLIKTRGQQVTLSCSPISGHRSVSWYQQTPGQGLQFLFEYFSETQRNKGNFPGRFSGRQFSNSRSEMNVSTLELGDSALYLCASSLEGSNPHQETQYFGPGTRLLVL.

This chain connects TRBV14 to TRBJ2-5; D possibly uses TRBD1 or TRBD2 (5 bases each). CDR3 length equals 16 residues. Between the trimmed V and J ends, which lost 5 bases and 1 base, there was a span of 17 bases. CDR1 is SGHDN, CDR2 FVKESK, per germline. This CDR3 reads CASSSSFGAAQETQYF. DNA of the CDR3: TGTGCCAGCAGCTCATCATTCGGGGCGGCCCAAGAGACCCAGTACTTC.

CDR3 bases: TGCAGCGTTGAAGGGGGACTAGCGGGATCGGAGGAGACCCAGTACTTC. As protein: CSVEGGLAGSEETQYF. The chain links TRBV29-1 to TRBJ2-5, with TRBD2 matching over 13 bases. Germline-derived CDR1 and CDR2 are SQVTM and ANQGSEA. V lost 1 base, J lost 5 bases, and 7 bases stayed unmatched. The CDR3 has 16 residues. The whole variable domain, remainder taken from reference TRBV29-1 and TRBJ2-5, is SAVISQKPSRDICQRGTSLTIQCQVDSQVTMMFWYRQQPGQSLTLIATANQGSEATYESGFVIDKFPISRPNLTFSTLTVSNMSPEDSSIYLCSVEGGLAGSEETQYFGPGTRLLVL.

The chain has TRBV3-1 and TRBJ1-3, with a tentative D call TRBD1 (5 bases). The germline gives CDR1 LGHDT, CDR2 YNNKEL (reference sequence). Trimming took off 3 bases at V and 0 bases at J, with 6 bases between the two ends. The CDR3 is 14 amino acids. The CDR3 region has the DNA TGTGCCAGCAGCCAGGGACTCTCTGGAAACACCATATATTTT. It specifies CASSQGLSGNTIYF.

This clonotype came up a few times. J is TRBJ2-6 and V is TRBV5-1; D might be TRBD1 (5 bases). The germline CDR1 and CDR2 sequences are SGHRS and YFSETQ. This CDR3 has 17 amino acids. V gave up 3 bases and J gave up 2 bases, with 15 bases separating them. The CDR3 nucleotides read TGCGCCAGCAGCTGGCCCCGAGACAGTGCTGGGGCCAACGTCCTGACTTTC. Translated, it gives CASSWPRDSAGANVLTF.

V and J are TRBV10-3 and TRBJ2-7; D perhaps matches TRBD1 (6 bases). V was shortened by 4 bases and J by 2 bases, with 18 bases between the two germline ends. The germline V gene has CDR1 ENHRY and CDR2 SYGVKD. This CDR3 has 16 amino acids. CDR3 in DNA: TGTGCCATCAGTGGGGACCTGACAGGTCATGCCTACGAGCAGTACTTC. Amino acid sequence: CAISGDLTGHAYEQYF.

This clonotype was observed a few times. The chain recombines TRBV6-1 with TRBJ2-2; TRBD2 aligns across 10 bases. The CDR3 consists of 14 residues. Germline CDR1 is MNHNS and CDR2 is SASEGT. Trimming removed 5 bases from V and 7 bases from J; junction bases left unmatched: 4. Here the CDR3 reads CASSPGLAYGELFF. The CDR3 bases are TGTGCCAGCAGTCCGGGACTAGCGTACGGGGAGCTGTTTTTT.